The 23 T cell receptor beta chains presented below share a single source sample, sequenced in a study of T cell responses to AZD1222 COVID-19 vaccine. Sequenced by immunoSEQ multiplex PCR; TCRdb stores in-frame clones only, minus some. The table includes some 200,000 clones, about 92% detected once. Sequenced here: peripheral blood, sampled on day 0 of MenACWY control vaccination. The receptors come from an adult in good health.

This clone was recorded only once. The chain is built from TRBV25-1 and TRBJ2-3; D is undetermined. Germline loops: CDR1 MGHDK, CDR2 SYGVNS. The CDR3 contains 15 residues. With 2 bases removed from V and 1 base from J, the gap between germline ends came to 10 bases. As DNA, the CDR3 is TGTGCCAGCAGTGAACGCCCCCGTGGCACAGATACGCAGTATTTT. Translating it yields CASSERPRGTDTQYF.

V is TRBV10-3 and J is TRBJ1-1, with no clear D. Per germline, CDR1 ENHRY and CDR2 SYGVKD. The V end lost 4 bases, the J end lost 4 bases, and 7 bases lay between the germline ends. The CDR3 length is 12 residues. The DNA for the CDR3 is TGTGCCATCAGTGGCGCGGGCACTGAAGCTTTCTTT. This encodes CAISGAGTEAFF.

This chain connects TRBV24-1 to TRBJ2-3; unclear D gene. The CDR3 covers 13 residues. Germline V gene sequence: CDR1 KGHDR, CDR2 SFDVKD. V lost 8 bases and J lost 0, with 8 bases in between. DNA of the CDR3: TGTGCCACCACACGAGACAGCACAGATACGCAGTATTTT. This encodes CATTRDSTDTQYF.

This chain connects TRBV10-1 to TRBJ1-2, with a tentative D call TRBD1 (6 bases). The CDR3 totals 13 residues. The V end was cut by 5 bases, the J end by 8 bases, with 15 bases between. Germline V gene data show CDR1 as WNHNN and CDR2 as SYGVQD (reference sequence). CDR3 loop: CASSPAGALGYTF. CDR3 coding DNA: TGCGCCAGCAGTCCAGCAGGGGCCCTCGGCTACACCTTC.

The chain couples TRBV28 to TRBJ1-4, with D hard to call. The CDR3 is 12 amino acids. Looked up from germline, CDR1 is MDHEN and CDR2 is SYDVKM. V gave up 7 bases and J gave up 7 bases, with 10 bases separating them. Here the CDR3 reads CASNTVIEKLFF. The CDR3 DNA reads TGTGCCAGCAACACGGTAATTGAAAAACTGTTTTTT.

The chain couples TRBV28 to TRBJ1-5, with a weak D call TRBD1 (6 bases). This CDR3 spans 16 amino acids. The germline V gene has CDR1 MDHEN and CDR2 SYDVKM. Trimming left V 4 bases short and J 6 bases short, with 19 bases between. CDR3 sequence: CASSSPGGRFGQPQHF. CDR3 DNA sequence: TGTGCCAGCAGTTCTCCGGGGGGGCGTTTCGGTCAGCCCCAGCATTTT.

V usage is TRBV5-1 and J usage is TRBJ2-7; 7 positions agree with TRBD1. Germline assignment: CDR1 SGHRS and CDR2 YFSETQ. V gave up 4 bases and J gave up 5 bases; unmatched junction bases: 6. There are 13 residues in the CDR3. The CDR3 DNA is TGCGCCAGCAGCCGGTCCGGGACAGACGAGCAGTACTTC. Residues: CASSRSGTDEQYF.

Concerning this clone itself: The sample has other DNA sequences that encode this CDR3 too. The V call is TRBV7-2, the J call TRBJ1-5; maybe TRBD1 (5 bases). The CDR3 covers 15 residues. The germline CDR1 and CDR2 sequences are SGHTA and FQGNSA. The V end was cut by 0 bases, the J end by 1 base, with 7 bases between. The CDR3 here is CASSLAGGSNQPQHF. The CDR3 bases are TGTGCCAGCAGCTTAGCGGGGGGAAGCAATCAGCCCCAGCATTTT.

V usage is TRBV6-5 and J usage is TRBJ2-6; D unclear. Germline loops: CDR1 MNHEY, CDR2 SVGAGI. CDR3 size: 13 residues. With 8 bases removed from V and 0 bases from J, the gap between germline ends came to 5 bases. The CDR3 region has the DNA TGTGCCAGCTCCAACTCTGGGGCCAACGTCCTGACTTTC. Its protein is CASSNSGANVLTF.

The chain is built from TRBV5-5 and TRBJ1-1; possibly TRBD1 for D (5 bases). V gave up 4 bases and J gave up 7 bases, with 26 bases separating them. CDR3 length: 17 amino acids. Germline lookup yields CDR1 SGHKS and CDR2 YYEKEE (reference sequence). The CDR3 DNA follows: TGTGCCAGCAGCCCCCCGGGGAGGGGAGCGAGACCTCATGAAGCTTTCTTT. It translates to CASSPPGRGARPHEAFF.

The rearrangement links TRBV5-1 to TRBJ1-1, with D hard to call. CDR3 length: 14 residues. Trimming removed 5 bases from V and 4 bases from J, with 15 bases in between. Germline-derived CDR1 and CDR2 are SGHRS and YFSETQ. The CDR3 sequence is CASSLPPVSTEAFF. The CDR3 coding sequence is TGCGCCAGCAGTCTCCCCCCCGTATCCACTGAAGCTTTCTTT.

In DNA form, the CDR3 reads TGCGCCAGCAGCTCCGACAGAGGGCCCGGGGAGCTGTTTTTT. This sequence encodes CASSSDRGPGELFF. This chain uses TRBV5-1 with TRBJ2-2; D is perhaps TRBD1 or TRBD2 (5 bases each). V dropped 3 bases and J dropped 6 bases, with 12 bases sitting between them. CDR1 SGHRS and CDR2 YFSETQ come from the germline V gene. This CDR3 is 14 amino acids long.

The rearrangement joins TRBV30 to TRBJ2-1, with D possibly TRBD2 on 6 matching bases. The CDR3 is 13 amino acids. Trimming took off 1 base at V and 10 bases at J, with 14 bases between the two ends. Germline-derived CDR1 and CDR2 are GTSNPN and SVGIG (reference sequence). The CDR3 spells CAWSAVLAGEQFF. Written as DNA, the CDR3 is TGTGCCTGGAGTGCCGTCCTTGCGGGGGAGCAGTTCTTC.

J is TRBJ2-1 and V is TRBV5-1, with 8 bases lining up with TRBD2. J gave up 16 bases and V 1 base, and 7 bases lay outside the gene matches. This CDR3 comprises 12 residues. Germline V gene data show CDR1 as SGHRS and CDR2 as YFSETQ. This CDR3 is CASSLMGGGYFF. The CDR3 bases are TGCGCCAGCAGCTTGATGGGCGGGGGGTATTTCTTC.

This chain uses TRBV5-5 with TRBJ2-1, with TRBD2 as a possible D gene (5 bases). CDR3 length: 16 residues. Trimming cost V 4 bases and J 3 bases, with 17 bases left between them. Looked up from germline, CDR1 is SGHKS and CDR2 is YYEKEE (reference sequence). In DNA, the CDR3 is TGTGCCAGCAGCCTCTCTTACGGGATTTACTACAATGAGCAGTTCTTC. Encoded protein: CASSLSYGIYYNEQFF.

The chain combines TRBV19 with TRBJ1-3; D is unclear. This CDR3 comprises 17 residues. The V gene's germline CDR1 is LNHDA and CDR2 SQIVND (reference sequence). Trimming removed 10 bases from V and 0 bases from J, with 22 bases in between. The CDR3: CATCEWPSAFSGNTIYF. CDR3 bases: TGTGCCACCTGCGAATGGCCTTCCGCCTTCTCTGGAAACACCATATATTTT.

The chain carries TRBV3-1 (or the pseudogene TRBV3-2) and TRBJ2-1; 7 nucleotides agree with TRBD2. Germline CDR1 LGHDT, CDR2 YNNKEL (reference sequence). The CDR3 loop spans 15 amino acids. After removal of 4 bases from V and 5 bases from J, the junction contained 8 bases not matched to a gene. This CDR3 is CASSPSGDRHNEQFF. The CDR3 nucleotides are TGTGCCAGCAGCCCGAGCGGGGACCGACACAATGAGCAGTTCTTC.

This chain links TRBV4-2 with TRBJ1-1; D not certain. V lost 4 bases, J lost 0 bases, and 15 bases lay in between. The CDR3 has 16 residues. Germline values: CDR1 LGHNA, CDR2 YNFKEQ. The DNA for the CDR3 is TGTGCCAGCAGCCCAATAAAGACTGCGGTGAACACTGAAGCTTTCTTT. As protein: CASSPIKTAVNTEAFF.

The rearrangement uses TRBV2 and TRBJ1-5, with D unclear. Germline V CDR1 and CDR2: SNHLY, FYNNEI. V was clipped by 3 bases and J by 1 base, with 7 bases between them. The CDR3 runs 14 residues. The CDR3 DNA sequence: TGTGCCAGCAGTGATAGACTCAGCAATCAGCCCCAGCATTTT. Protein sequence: CASSDRLSNQPQHF. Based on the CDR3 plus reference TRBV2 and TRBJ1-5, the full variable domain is EPEVTQTPSHQVTQMGQEVILRCVPISNHLYFYWYRQILGQKVEFLVSFYNNEISEKSEIFDDQFSVERPDGSNFTLKIRSTKLEDSAMYFCASSDRLSNQPQHFGDGTRLSIL.

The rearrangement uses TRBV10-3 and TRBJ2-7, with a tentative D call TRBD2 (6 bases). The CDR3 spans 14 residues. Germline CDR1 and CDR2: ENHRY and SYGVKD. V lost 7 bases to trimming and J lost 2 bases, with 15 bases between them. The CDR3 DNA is TGTGCCATCATGGGGGTGGCGGGGACCTACGAGCAGTACTTC. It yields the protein CAIMGVAGTYEQYF.

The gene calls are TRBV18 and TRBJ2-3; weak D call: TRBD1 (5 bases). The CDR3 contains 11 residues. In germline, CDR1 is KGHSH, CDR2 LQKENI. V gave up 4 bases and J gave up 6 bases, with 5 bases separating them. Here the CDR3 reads CASSRGDTQYF. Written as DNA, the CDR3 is TGTGCCAGCTCACGGGGCGATACGCAGTATTTT.

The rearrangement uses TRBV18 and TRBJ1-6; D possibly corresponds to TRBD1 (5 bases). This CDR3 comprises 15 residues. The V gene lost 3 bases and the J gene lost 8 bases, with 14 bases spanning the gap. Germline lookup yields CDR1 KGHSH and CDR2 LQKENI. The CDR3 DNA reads TGTGCCAGCTCACCCGCCCCAGGGCTGGATTCACCCCTCCACTTT. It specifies CASSPAPGLDSPLHF.

The CDR3 DNA follows: TGTGCCAGCAGCTTAGGTAGGAGACAGGGGATAAGTAACTATGGCTACACCTTC. The encoded protein is CASSLGRRQGISNYGYTF. V and J are TRBV7-9 and TRBJ1-2; TRBD1 matches 8 bases. J was trimmed by 1 base and V by 1 base; bases with no gene match: 11. CDR1 is SEHNR, CDR2 FQNEAQ, per germline (reference sequence). The CDR3 runs 18 residues. The whole variable domain, filled in from reference TRBV7-9 and TRBJ1-2, reads DTGVSQNPRHKITKRGQNVTFRCDPISEHNRLYWYRQTLGQGPEFLTYFQNEAQLEKSRLLSDRFSAERPKGSFSTLEIQRTEQGDSAMYLCASSLGRRQGISNYGYTFGSGTRLTVV.